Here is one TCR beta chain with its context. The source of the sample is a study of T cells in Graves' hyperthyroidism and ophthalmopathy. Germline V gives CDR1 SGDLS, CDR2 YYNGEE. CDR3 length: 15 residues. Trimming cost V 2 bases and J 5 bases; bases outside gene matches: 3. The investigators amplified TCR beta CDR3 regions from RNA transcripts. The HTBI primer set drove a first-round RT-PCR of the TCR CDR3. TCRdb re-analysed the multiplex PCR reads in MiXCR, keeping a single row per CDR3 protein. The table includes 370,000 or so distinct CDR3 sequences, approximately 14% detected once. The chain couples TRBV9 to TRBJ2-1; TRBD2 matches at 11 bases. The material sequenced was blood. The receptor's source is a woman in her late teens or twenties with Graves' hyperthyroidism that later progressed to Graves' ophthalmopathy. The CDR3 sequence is CASSVPTSGNNEQFF. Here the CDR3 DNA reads TGTGCCAGCAGCGTCCCGACTAGCGGGAACAATGAGCAGTTCTTC.